This T cell receptor (beta chain) was recorded in a study of T-cell reconstitution after alpha-beta-depleted transplantation in children. Notes on the study in general: Several hundred expanded graft clones reportedly gave rise to the alpha-beta T cells present about two months after transplant. A year post-transplant, T-cell counts and diversity derived mostly from newly produced T cells. From surviving recipient T cells and thymic progenitors came the high day-60 TCRbeta diversity observed in some patients.

Preparing the TCRbeta library involved the use of unique molecular identifiers. TCRdb used MiXCR to reprocess the PCR reads, holding one entry per CDR3 protein. This table has roughly 500,000 distinct CDR3 sequences, about 11% appearing once. The CDR3 is made up of 13 amino acids. V gave up 9 bases and J gave up 8 bases; unmatched junction bases: 8. Germline V gene data show CDR1 as SGHVS and CDR2 as FQNEAQ. This clonotype was observed many times. Its antigen is not known. V gene TRBV7-8 combines with J gene TRBJ2-3; 10 nucleotides agree with TRBD2. This TCR was sampled from a child under 10 years old with inherited bone marrow failure, due to receive a stem cell transplant. Sequences were derived from PBMCs, sampled before TCRalphabeta/CD19-depleted stem cell transplant. CDR3 DNA sequence: TGTGCCAGTTTAGCGGGAGGCGACAGTACGCAGTATTTT. This gives the protein CASLAGGDSTQYF. Full variable domain (missing parts from reference TRBV7-8 and TRBJ2-3): GAGVSQSPRYKVAKRGQDVALRCDPISGHVSLFWYQQALGQGPEFLTYFQNEAQLDKSGLPSDRFFAERPEGSVSTLKIQRTQQEDSAVYLCASLAGGDSTQYFGPGTRLTVL.